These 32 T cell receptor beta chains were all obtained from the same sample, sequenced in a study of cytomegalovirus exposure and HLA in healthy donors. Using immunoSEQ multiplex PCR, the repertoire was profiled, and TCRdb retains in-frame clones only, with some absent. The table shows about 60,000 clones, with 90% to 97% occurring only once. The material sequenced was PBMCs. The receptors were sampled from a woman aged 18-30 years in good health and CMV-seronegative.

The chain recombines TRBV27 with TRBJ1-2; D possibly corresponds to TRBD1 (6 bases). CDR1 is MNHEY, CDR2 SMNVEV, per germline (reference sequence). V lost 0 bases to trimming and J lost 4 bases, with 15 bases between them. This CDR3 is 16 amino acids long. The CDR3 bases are TGTGCCAGCAGTTTATCCCTCGACAGGTCTGGCTATGGCTACACCTTC. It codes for CASSLSLDRSGYGYTF.

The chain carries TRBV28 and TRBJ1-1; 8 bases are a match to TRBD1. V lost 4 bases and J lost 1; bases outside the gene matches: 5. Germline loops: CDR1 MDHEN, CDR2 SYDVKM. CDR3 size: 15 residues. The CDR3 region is CASSSRTGPNTEAFF. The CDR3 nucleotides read TGTGCCAGCAGTTCCAGGACAGGGCCGAACACTGAAGCTTTCTTT.

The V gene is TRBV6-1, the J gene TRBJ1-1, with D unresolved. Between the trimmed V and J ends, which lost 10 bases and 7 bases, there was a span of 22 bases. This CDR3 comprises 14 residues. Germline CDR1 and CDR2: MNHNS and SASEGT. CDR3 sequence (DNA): TGTGCCACCAACCCTCGGACTTTTGCCCTTGAAGCTTTCTTT. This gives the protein CATNPRTFALEAFF.

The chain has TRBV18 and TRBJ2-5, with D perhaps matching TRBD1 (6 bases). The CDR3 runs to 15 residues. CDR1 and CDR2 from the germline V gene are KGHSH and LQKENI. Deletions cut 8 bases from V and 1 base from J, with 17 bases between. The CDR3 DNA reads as TGTGCCAGCCGCTCTTTGGGGGCCTCCCAAGAGACCCAGTACTTC. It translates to CASRSLGASQETQYF.

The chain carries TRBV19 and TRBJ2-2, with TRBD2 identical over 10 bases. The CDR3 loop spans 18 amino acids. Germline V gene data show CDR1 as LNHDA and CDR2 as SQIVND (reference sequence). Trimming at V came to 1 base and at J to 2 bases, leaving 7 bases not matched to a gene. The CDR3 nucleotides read TGTGCCAGTAGTATAGTGGTAGCGGGGGGCCCAAACACCGGGGAGCTGTTTTTT. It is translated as CASSIVVAGGPNTGELFF.

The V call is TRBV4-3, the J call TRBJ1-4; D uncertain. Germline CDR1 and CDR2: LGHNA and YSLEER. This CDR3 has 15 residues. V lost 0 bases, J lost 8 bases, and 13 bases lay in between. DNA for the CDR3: TGCGCCAGCAGCCAAGATCTGCAGGTATACGAAAAACTGTTTTTT. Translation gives CASSQDLQVYEKLFF.

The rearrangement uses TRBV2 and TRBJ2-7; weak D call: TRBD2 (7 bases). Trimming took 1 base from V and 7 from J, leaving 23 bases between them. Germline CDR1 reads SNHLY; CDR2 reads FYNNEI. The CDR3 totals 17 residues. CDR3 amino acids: CASSEVGGGVGQKEQYF. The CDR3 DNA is TGTGCCAGCAGTGAAGTTGGAGGGGGGGTAGGGCAGAAAGAGCAGTACTTC.

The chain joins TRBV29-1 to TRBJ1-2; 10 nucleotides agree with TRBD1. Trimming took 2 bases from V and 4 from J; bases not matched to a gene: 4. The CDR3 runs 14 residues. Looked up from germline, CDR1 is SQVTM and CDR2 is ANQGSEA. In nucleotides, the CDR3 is TGCAGCGTTGAACCGGGGACAGGGGCCTATGGCTACACCTTC. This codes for CSVEPGTGAYGYTF.

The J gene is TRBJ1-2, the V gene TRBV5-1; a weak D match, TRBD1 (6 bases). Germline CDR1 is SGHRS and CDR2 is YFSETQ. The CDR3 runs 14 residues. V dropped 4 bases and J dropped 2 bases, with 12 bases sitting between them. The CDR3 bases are TGCGCCAGCAGCCGGGACATCGCAAACTATGGCTACACCTTC. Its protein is CASSRDIANYGYTF.

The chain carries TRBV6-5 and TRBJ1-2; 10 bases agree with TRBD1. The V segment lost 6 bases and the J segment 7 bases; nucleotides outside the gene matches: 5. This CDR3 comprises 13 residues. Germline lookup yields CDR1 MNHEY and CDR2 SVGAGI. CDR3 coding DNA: TGTGCCAGCAGGCGGGGACAGGGGAGTGGCTACACCTTC. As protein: CASRRGQGSGYTF.

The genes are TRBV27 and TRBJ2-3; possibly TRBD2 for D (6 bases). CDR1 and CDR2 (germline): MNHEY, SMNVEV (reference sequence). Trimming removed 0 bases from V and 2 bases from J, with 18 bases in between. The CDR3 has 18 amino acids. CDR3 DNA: TGTGCCAGCAGTTTATCCCCCCGGGTGGCGGGGCCCACAGATACGCAGTATTTT. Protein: CASSLSPRVAGPTDTQYF.

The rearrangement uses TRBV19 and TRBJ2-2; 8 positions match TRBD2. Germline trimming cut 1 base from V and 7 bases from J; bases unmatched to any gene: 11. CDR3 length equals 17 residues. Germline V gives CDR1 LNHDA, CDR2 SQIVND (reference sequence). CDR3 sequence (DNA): TGTGCCAGTAGTATAGGTGGTAGCGGGACCCATGGCGGGGAGCTGTTTTTT. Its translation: CASSIGGSGTHGGELFF.

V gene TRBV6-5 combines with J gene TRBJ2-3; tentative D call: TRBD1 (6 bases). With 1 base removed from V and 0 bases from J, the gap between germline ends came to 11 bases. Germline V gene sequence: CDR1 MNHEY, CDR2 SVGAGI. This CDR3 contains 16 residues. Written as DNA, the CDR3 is TGTGCCAGCAGTTACTGGGGACACCCTAGCACAGATACGCAGTATTTT. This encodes CASSYWGHPSTDTQYF.

In nucleotides, the CDR3 is TGTGCCAGCAGCTTAGTGGGACAGGGCCGGTGGGCTTTCTTT. Protein sequence: CASSLVGQGRWAFF. V and J are TRBV7-8 and TRBJ1-1; 9 nucleotides align to TRBD1. CDR3 length: 14 amino acids. The V gene end was trimmed by 1 base and the J gene end by 11 bases; junction bases not matched to a gene: 8. Germline V gene sequence: CDR1 SGHVS, CDR2 FQNEAQ. The full variable domain, with the rest looked up from reference TRBV7-8 and TRBJ1-1, is GAGVSQSPRYKVAKRGQDVALRCDPISGHVSLFWYQQALGQGPEFLTYFQNEAQLDKSGLPSDRFFAERPEGSVSTLKIQRTQQEDSAVYLCASSLVGQGRWAFFGQGTRLTVV.

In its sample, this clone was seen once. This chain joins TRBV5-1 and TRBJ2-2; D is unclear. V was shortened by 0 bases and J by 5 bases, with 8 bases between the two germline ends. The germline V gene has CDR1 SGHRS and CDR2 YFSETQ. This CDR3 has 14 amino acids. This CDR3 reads CASSLVGSTGELFF. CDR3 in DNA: TGCGCCAGCAGCTTGGTGGGCAGTACCGGGGAGCTGTTTTTT.

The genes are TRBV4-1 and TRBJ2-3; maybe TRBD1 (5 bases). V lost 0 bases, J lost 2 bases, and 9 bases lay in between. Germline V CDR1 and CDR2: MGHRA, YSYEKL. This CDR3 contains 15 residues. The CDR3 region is CASSQDGAVTDTQYF. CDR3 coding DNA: TGCGCCAGCAGCCAAGATGGGGCCGTCACAGATACGCAGTATTTT.

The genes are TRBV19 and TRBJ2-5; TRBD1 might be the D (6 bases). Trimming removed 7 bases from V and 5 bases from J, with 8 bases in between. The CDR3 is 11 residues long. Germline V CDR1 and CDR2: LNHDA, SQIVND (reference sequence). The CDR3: CASTQGETQYF. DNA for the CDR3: TGTGCCAGTACCCAGGGGGAGACCCAGTACTTC.

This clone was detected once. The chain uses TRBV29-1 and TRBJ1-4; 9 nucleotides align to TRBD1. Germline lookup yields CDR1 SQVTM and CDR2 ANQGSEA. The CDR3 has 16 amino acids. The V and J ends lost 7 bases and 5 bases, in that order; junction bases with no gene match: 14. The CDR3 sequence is CSAGGTGSASNEKLFF. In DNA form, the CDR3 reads TGCAGCGCCGGTGGGACAGGGTCTGCCTCCAATGAAAAACTGTTTTTT.

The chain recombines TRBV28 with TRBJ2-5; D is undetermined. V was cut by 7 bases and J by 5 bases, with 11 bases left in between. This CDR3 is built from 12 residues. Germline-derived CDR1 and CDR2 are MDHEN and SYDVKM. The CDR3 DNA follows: TGTGCCAGCATGGCGGCGACGGAGACCCAGTACTTC. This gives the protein CASMAATETQYF.

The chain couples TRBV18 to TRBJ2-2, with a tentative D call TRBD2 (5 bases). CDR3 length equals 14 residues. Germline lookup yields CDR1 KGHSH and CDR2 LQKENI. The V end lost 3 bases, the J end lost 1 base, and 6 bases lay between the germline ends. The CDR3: CASSPGGNTGELFF. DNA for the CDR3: TGTGCCAGCTCACCCGGAGGGAACACCGGGGAGCTGTTTTTT.

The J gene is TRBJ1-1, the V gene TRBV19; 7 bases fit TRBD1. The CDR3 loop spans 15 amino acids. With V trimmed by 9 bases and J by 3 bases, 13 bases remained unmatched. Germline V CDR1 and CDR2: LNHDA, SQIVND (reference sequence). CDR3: CASQTTGTDYTEAFF. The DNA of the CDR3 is TGTGCCAGCCAGACGACAGGGACAGATTACACTGAAGCTTTCTTT.

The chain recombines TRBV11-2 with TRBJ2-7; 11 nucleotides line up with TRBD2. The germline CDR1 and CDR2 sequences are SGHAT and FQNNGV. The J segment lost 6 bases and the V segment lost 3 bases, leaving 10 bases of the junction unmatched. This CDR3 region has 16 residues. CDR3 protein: CASSLGTSGWVREQYF. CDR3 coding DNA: TGTGCCAGCAGCTTGGGGACTAGCGGTTGGGTACGCGAGCAGTACTTC. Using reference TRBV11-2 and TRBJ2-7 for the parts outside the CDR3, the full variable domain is EAGVAQSPRYKIIEKRQSVAFWCNPISGHATLYWYQQILGQGPKLLIQFQNNGVVDDSQLPKDRFSAERLKGVDSTLKIQPAKLEDSAVYLCASSLGTSGWVREQYFGPGTRLTVT.

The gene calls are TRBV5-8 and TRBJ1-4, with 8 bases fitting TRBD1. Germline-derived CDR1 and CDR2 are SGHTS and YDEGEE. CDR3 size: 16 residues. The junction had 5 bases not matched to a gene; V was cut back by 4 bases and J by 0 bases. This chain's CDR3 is CASSRGQATTNEKLFF. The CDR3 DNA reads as TGTGCCAGCAGCCGGGGACAGGCGACAACTAATGAAAAACTGTTTTTT.

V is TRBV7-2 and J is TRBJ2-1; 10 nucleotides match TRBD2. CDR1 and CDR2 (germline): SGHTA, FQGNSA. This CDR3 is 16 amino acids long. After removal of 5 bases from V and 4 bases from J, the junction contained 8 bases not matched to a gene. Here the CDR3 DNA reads TGTGCCAGCAGCCTAAGCGGGAGGGGGAGTTACAATGAGCAGTTCTTC. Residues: CASSLSGRGSYNEQFF.

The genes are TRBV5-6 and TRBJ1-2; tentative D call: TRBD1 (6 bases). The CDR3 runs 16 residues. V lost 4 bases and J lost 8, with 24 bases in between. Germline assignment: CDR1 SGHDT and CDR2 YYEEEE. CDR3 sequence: CASSPYRESTPRGYTF. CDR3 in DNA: TGTGCCAGCAGCCCTTACAGGGAATCTACTCCCCGGGGCTACACCTTC.

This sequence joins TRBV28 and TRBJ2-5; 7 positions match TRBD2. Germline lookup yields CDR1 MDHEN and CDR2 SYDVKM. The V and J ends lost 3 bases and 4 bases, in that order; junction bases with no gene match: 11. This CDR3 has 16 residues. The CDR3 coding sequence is TGTGCCAGCAGTTTTTGGGGAGGGGTCGCAGGAGAGACCCAGTACTTC. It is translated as CASSFWGGVAGETQYF.

The CDR3 DNA reads as TGTGCCAGCTCACCAGGGCTATTCCAAGAGACCCAGTACTTC. Translation: CASSPGLFQETQYF. The chain recombines TRBV18 with TRBJ2-5; D gene uncertain. The CDR3 is made up of 14 amino acids. CDR1 is KGHSH and CDR2 is LQKENI in the germline V gene. The V gene lost 2 bases and the J gene lost 1 base, with 8 bases spanning the gap.

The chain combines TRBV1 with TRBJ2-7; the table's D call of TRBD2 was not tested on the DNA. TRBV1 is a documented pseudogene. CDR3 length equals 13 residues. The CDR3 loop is CTSSLREWHEQYF. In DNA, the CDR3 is TGCACCAGCAGCCTTAGGGAGTGGCACGAGCAGTACTTC.

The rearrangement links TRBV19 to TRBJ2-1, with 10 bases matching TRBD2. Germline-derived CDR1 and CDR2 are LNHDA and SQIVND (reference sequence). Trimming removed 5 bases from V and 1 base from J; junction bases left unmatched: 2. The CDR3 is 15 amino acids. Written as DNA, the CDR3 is TGTGCCAGTAGTCCTAGCGGGAGATCCTACAATGAGCAGTTCTTC. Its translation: CASSPSGRSYNEQFF.

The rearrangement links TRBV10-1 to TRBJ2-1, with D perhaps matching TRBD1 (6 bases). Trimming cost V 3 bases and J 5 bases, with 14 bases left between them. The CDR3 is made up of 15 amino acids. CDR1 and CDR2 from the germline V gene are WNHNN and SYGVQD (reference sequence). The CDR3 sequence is CASSEIWGPNNEQFF. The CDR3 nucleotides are TGCGCCAGCAGTGAAATTTGGGGGCCCAACAATGAGCAGTTCTTC.

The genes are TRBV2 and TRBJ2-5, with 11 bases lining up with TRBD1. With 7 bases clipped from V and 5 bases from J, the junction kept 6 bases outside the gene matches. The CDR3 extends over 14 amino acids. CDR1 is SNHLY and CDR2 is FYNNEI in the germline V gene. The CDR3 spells CASNRDRGLETQYF. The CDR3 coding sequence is TGTGCCAGCAACCGGGACAGGGGGTTGGAGACCCAGTACTTC.

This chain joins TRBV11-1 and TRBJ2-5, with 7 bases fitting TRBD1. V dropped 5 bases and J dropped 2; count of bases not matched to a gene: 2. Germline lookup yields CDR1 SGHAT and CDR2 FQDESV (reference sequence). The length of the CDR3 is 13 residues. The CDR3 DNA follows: TGTGCCAGCAGCGTGGGACAGCAAGAGACCCAGTACTTC. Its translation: CASSVGQQETQYF.